Listed here are 15 T cell receptor beta chains from one sample, sequenced in a study of T cell changes during pregnancy in multiple sclerosis. Profiling relied on immunoSEQ multiplex PCR, and the TCRdb table lists in-frame clones only, not all of them. The sample records 58,000 or so clones, around 90% being singletons. The specimen comprised CD4+ T cells from peripheral blood mononuclear cells, sampled in the third trimester of pregnancy. The receptors derive from a female donor with multiple sclerosis, enrolled in a pregnancy study.

This clone was seen a single time. This rearrangement joins TRBV29-1 to TRBJ1-2; 7 nucleotides match TRBD1. Germline lookup yields CDR1 SQVTM and CDR2 ANQGSEA. CDR3 size: 11 residues. CDR3 amino acids: CSSGGGNGYTF. As DNA, the CDR3 is TGCAGTAGTGGAGGGGGCAATGGCTACACCTTC.

The chain carries TRBV5-1 and TRBJ2-3, with TRBD2 identical over 13 bases. Germline V lookup: CDR1 SGHRS, CDR2 YFSETQ. V trimming: 4 bases; J trimming: 2 bases; junction bases outside the gene matches: 4. This CDR3 region has 16 residues. CDR3 coding DNA: TGCGCCAGCAGCCCGGGACTAGCGGGGAACACAGATACGCAGTATTTT. Residues: CASSPGLAGNTDTQYF.

V is TRBV5-1 and J is TRBJ2-7, with 7 bases fitting TRBD1. The CDR3 is 15 residues long. The germline CDR1 and CDR2 sequences are SGHRS and YFSETQ. V was clipped by 4 bases and J by 5 bases; unmatched bases: 12. Here the CDR3 DNA reads TGCGCCAGCAGCGAAACGACAGGGAATTACGACGAGCAGTACTTC. Translation: CASSETTGNYDEQYF.

This rearrangement joins TRBV2 to TRBJ1-3, with D possibly TRBD1 on 6 matching bases. CDR3 length equals 15 residues. Germline V lookup: CDR1 SNHLY, CDR2 FYNNEI. With 2 bases removed from V and 2 bases from J, the gap between germline ends came to 10 bases. This CDR3 is CASSETGLAGNTIYF. The CDR3, as DNA: TGTGCCAGCAGTGAAACAGGGCTCGCTGGAAACACCATATATTTT.

V is TRBV6-5 and J is TRBJ1-2; 10 bases map to TRBD1. This CDR3 region has 14 residues. Germline assignment: CDR1 MNHEY and CDR2 SVGAGI. Trimming at V came to 5 bases and at J to 8 bases, leaving 8 bases not matched to a gene. The chain's CDR3 is CASSRDRGPFGYTF. The CDR3 DNA reads TGTGCCAGCAGTCGCGACAGGGGGCCTTTCGGCTACACCTTC.

This clone was seen a handful of times. The chain links TRBV2 to TRBJ1-1; D is unclear. The CDR3 runs to 14 residues. V was cut by 6 bases and J by 0 bases, with 11 bases left in between. From germline, CDR1 is SNHLY and CDR2 FYNNEI. The CDR3 nucleotides read TGTGCCAGCAGGGAGGGTCGGGTGAACACTGAAGCTTTCTTT. Protein product: CASREGRVNTEAFF.

A remark on this clone: One end of the junction is discordant with germline, which a read error may explain. CDR3 region: CSAPGLAGPVF. DNA for the CDR3: TGCAGTGCCCCGGGACTAGCGGGCCCGGTCTTC. The chain is built from TRBV20-1 and TRBJ2-1; 12 bases are shared with TRBD2. This CDR3 is built from 11 residues. Germline-derived CDR1 and CDR2 are DFQATT and SNEGSKA (reference sequence).

The genes are TRBV20-1 and TRBJ1-1, with D maybe TRBD1 (5 bases). Trimming shortened V by 6 bases and J by 1 base, and 6 bases separated the two germline ends. The CDR3 loop spans 11 amino acids. Germline V lookup: CDR1 DFQATT, CDR2 SNEGSKA (reference sequence). CDR3 sequence (DNA): TGCAGTGCAACAGGGAACACTGAAGCTTTCTTT. It specifies CSATGNTEAFF.

J is TRBJ2-2 and V is TRBV6-1; D is possibly TRBD2 (6 bases). CDR3 size: 14 residues. V dropped 7 bases and J dropped 6 bases, with 15 bases sitting between them. CDR1 and CDR2 (germline): MNHNS, SASEGT. CDR3 nucleotides: TGTGCCAGCACATCTCTCTCGGGGGCCGGGGAGCTGTTTTTT. Its translation is CASTSLSGAGELFF.

V gene TRBV9 combines with J gene TRBJ2-3, with a weak D call TRBD2 (5 bases). V shed 4 bases and J shed 0 bases, with 15 bases lying between them. The CDR3 runs 16 residues. Germline V gene lookup returns CDR1 SGDLS and CDR2 YYNGEE. The CDR3 DNA is TGTGCCAGCAGCTCCCTTGGTAGCGCGAGCACAGATACGCAGTATTTT. This translates into CASSSLGSASTDTQYF.

This clone was detected once. The gene calls are TRBV7-9 and TRBJ1-1; TRBD1 might be the D (5 bases). V lost 1 base to trimming and J lost 4 bases, with 10 bases between them. CDR1 and CDR2 (germline): SEHNR, FQNEAQ (reference sequence). The length of the CDR3 is 14 residues. The DNA of the CDR3 is TGTGCCAGCAGCTTAGAGTGGGGGGTCACTGAAGCTTTCTTT. Translated: CASSLEWGVTEAFF. The complete variable domain, with remaining parts taken from reference TRBV7-9 and TRBJ1-1, reads DTGVSQNPRHKITKRGQNVTFRCDPISEHNRLYWYRQTLGQGPEFLTYFQNEAQLEKSRLLSDRFSAERPKGSFSTLEIQRTEQGDSAMYLCASSLEWGVTEAFFGQGTRLTVV.

The V call is TRBV14, the J call TRBJ2-5; the match to TRBD2 covers 9 bases. Germline CDR1 is SGHDN and CDR2 is FVKESK. This CDR3 spans 17 amino acids. With 0 bases clipped from V and 1 base from J, the junction kept 6 bases outside the gene matches. CDR3 nucleotide sequence: TGTGCCAGCAGCCAAGATATCTGGCGGGGGGGCCAAGAGACCCAGTACTTC. Amino acids: CASSQDIWRGGQETQYF.

This clone was observed a single time. The chain has TRBV5-1 and TRBJ2-3, with D possibly being TRBD2 (5 bases). From germline, CDR1 is SGHRS and CDR2 YFSETQ. The CDR3 loop spans 13 amino acids. Deletions cut 6 bases from V and 3 bases from J, with 11 bases between. This CDR3 is CASNPTGTDTQYF. DNA of the CDR3: TGCGCCAGCAACCCCACGGGGACAGATACGCAGTATTTT.

This clone appeared a single time. The chain links TRBV5-5 to TRBJ2-2, with a weak D call TRBD2 (6 bases). V lost 4 bases and J 7 bases, leaving 17 bases between the germline ends. Germline CDR1 SGHKS, CDR2 YYEKEE (reference sequence). The CDR3 loop spans 15 amino acids. Written as DNA, the CDR3 is TGTGCCAGCAGCCTTCGGACGGCGACTAGCGGGGAGCTGTTTTTT. Encoded protein: CASSLRTATSGELFF.

The V gene is TRBV5-5, the J gene TRBJ2-7, with D possibly matching TRBD1 (5 bases). Deletions cut 1 base from V and 0 bases from J, with 11 bases between. This CDR3 is 15 amino acids long. In germline, CDR1 is SGHKS, CDR2 YYEKEE (reference sequence). The CDR3, as DNA: TGTGCCAGCAGCTTGTACGACAGAAGCTCCTACGAGCAGTACTTC. Its translation is CASSLYDRSSYEQYF.